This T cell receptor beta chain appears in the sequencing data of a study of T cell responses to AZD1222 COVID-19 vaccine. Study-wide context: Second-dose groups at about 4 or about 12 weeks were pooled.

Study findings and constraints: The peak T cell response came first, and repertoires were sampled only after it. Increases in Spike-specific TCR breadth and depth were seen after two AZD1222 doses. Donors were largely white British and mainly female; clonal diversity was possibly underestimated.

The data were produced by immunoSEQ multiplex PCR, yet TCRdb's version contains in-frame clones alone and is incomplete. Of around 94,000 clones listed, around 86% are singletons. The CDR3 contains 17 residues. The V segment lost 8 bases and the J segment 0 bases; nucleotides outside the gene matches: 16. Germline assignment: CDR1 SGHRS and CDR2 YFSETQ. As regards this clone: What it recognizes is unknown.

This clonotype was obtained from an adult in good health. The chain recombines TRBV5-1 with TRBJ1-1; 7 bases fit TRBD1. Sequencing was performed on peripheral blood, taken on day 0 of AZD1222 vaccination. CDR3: CASNPGTAIVLNTEAFF. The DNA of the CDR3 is TGCGCCAGTAACCCCGGGACAGCCATCGTACTGAACACTGAAGCTTTCTTT.